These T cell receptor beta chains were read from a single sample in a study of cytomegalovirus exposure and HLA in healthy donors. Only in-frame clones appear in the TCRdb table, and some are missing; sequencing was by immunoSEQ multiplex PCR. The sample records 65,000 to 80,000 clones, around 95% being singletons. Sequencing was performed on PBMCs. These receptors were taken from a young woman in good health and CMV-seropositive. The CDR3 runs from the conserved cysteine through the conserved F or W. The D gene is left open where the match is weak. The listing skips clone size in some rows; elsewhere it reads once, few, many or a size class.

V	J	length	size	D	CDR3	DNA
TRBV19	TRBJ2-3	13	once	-	CASQLEFGDTQYF	TGTGCCAGCCAACTCGAGTTCGGGGATACGCAGTATTTT
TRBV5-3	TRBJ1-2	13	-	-	CARSLCGDWGYTF	TGTGCCAGAAGTTTGTGTGGGGACTGGGGCTACACCTTT
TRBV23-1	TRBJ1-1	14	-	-	CASSQYSPNTEAFF	TGCGCCAGCAGTCAGTACTCCCCGAACACTGAAGCTTTCTTT
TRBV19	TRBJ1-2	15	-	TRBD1	CASSETGGNIFGYTF	TGTGCCAGTAGTGAGACAGGGGGCAATATCTTTGGCTACACCTTC
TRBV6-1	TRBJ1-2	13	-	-	CASSEARTVGYTF	TGTGCCAGCAGTGAAGCCCGGACAGTTGGCTACACCTTC
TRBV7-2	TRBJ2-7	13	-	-	CASSRTESHEQYF	TGTGCCAGCAGCCGGACAGAAAGCCACGAGCAGTACTTC
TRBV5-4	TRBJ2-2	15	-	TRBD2	CASSFSGRATGELFF	TGTGCCAGCAGCTTTTCCGGGAGGGCCACCGGGGAGCTGTTTTTT
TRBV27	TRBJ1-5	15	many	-	CASSLRPGGDQPQHF	TGTGCCAGCAGTTTACGACCGGGGGGGGATCAGCCCCAGCATTTT
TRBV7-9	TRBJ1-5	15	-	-	CASSLVGRSNQPQHF	TGTGCCAGCAGCTTAGTGGGGCGGAGCAATCAGCCCCAGCATTTT
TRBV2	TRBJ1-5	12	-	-	CASSEGQVSQHF	TGTGCCAGCAGTGAAGGACAGGTCTCCCAGCATTTT
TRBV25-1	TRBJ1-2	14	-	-	CASSDQGLQPGYTF	TGTGCCAGCAGTGATCAAGGACTTCAACCTGGCTACACCTTC
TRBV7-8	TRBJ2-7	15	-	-	CASSLLAGTPYEQYF	TGTGCCAGCAGCTTATTGGCGGGGACGCCCTACGAGCAGTACTTC
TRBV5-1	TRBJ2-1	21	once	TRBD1	CASTLPGTGGSREQTHNEQFF	TGCGCCAGCACCCTCCCCGGGACAGGGGGATCAAGAGAACAGACTCACAATGAGCAGTTCTTC
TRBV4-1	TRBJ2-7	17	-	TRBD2	CASTKEASGGLIYEQYF	TGCGCCAGCACAAAAGAGGCTAGCGGGGGACTGATCTACGAGCAGTACTTC
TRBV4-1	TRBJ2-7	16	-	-	CASSQRGGSSSYEQYF	TGCGCCAGCAGCCAACGGGGAGGCTCTAGCTCCTACGAGCAGTACTTC
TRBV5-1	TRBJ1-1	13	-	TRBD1	CASSWDRVTEAFF	TGCGCCAGCAGCTGGGACAGGGTCACTGAAGCTTTCTTT
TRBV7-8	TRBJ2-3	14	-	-	CASSPLSSTDTQYF	TGTGCCAGCAGCCCTTTGTCTAGCACAGATACGCAGTATTTT
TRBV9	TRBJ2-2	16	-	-	CASSDEALEKDGELFF	TGTGCCAGCAGCGATGAGGCCCTGGAGAAGGACGGGGAGCTGTTTTTT
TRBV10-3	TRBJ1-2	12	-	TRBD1	CAIMGDSDGYTF	TGTGCCATCATGGGGGACAGCGATGGCTACACCTTC
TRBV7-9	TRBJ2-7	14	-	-	CASSDVQGGGEQYF	TGTGCCAGCAGCGACGTTCAGGGAGGGGGCGAGCAGTACTTC
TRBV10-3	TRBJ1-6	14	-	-	CAISDGRGNSPLHF	TGTGCCATCAGTGACGGGCGGGGGAATTCACCCCTCCACTTT
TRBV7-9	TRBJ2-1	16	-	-	CASSFLRVGVVNEQFF	TGTGCCAGCAGCTTTCTCAGGGTTGGTGTGGTTAATGAGCAGTTCTTC
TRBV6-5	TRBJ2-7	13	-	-	CASRSIQGYEQYF	TGTGCCAGCAGATCGATACAGGGTTACGAGCAGTACTTC
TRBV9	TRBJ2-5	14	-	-	CASSVEAEQETQYF	TGTGCCAGCAGCGTAGAAGCGGAACAAGAGACCCAGTACTTC
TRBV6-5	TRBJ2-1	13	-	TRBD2	CASTKREMDEQFF	TGTGCCAGCACGAAGCGGGAGATGGATGAGCAGTTCTTC
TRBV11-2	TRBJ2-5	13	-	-	CASSPRGGVTQYF	TGTGCCAGCAGCCCCCGAGGGGGGGTGACCCAGTACTTC
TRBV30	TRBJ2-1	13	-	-	CAWSSTGLGEQFF	TGTGCCTGGAGTTCCACAGGGCTGGGGGAGCAGTTCTTC
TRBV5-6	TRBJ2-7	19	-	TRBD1	CASSSHGGQGRIGSYEQYF	TGTGCCAGCAGCTCACACGGGGGACAGGGACGTATAGGATCCTACGAGCAGTACTTC
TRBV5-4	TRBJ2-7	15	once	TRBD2	CASSLVAGGSYEQYF	TGTGCCAGCAGCCTTGTAGCGGGAGGGTCCTACGAGCAGTACTTC
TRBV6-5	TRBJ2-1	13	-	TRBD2	CASTTVSGREQFF	TGTGCCAGCACAACCGTTAGCGGGAGAGAGCAGTTCTTC
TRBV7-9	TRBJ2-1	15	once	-	CASSPPYRLSNEQFF	TGTGCCAGCAGCCCACCTTATCGACTCAGCAATGAGCAGTTCTTC
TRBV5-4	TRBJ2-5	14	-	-	CASSLESRSKTQYF	TGTGCCAGCAGCTTGGAATCGCGATCAAAGACCCAGTACTTC
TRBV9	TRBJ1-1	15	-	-	CASSVVGTGQTEAFF	TGTGCCAGCAGCGTAGTTGGAACAGGGCAAACTGAAGCTTTCTTT
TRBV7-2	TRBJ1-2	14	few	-	CASSPGRGVYGYTF	TGTGCCAGCAGCCCTGGGAGGGGGGTCTATGGCTACACCTTC
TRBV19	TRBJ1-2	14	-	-	CASNPSGKDYGYTF	TGTGCCAGTAATCCCTCGGGGAAGGACTATGGCTACACCTTC
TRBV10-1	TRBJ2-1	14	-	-	CASSQEGRDNEQFF	TGCGCCAGCAGCCAGGAGGGAAGGGACAATGAGCAGTTCTTC
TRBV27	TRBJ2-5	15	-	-	CASSFRGGPQETQYF	TGTGCCAGCAGTTTTAGGGGGGGGCCGCAAGAGACCCAGTACTTC
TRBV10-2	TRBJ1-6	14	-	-	CASSEPGNNSPLHF	TGCGCCAGCAGTGAGCCAGGGAATAATTCACCCCTCCACTTT
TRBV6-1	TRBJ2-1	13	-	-	CASSATLLSHQFF	TGTGCCAGCAGTGCTACTTTACTCTCCCACCAGTTCTTC
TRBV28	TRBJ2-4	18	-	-	CASSSTGQHFIAKNIQYF	TGTGCCAGCAGTTCAACTGGACAGCACTTTATAGCCAAAAACATTCAGTACTTC
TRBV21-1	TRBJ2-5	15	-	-	CASSFRGLIGETQYF	TGTGCCAGCAGCTTTAGGGGACTTATAGGGGAGACCCAGTACTTC
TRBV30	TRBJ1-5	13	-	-	CAWSVQVNQPQHF	TGTGCCTGGAGTGTACAAGTAAATCAGCCCCAGCATTTT
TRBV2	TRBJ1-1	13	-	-	CASRSLLNTEAFF	TGTGCCAGCAGATCCCTCCTGAACACTGAAGCTTTCTTT
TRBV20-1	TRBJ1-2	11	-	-	CSASREDGYTF	TGCAGTGCTAGCAGGGAAGATGGCTACACCTTC
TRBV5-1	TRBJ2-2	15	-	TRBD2	CASSSQREFTRELFF	TGCGCCAGCAGCTCTCAGCGGGAGTTTACCCGGGAGCTGTTTTTT
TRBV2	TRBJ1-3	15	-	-	CASSGRESSGNTIYF	TGTGCCAGCAGTGGAAGGGAGAGCTCTGGAAACACCATATATTTT
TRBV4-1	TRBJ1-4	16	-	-	CASSPQNRRGYEKLFF	TGCGCCAGCAGCCCCCAGAATCGCCGGGGTTATGAAAAACTGTTTTTT